This passage covers 14 T cell receptor beta chains from one sample sequenced in a study of blood T cell repertoires in COVID-19. The table came from immunoSEQ multiplex PCR; TCRdb's copy has only in-frame clones and leaves some out. This table has about 300,000 clones, over 80% appearing once. The sample comprised peripheral blood. The receptor source for this set is a woman aged 50 to 65 with COVID-19, enrolled during active disease.

The chain employs TRBV19 and TRBJ2-6, with D tentatively TRBD1 (5 bases). V lost 7 bases and J lost 1, with 14 bases in between. The CDR3 extends over 16 amino acids. The germline CDR1 and CDR2 sequences are LNHDA and SQIVND (reference sequence). The CDR3 bases are TGTGCCAGTACTACACTGGACACTTCTGGGGCCAACGTCCTGACTTTC. Translated: CASTTLDTSGANVLTF.

This chain joins TRBV4-1 and TRBJ2-7; 9 bases fit TRBD2. With 1 base clipped from V and 2 bases from J, the junction kept 9 bases outside the gene matches. The CDR3 totals 17 residues. Per germline, CDR1 MGHRA and CDR2 YSYEKL. The CDR3 nucleotides are TGCGCCAGCAGCCAAGGTCCGGGGGCGGGAGGGCCCTACGAGCAGTACTTC. Amino acid sequence: CASSQGPGAGGPYEQYF.

The gene calls are TRBV3-1 (or the pseudogene TRBV3-2) and TRBJ1-2; D is ambiguous. The V gene's germline CDR1 is LGHDT and CDR2 YNNKEL (reference sequence). Trimming shortened V by 1 base and J by 2 bases, and 5 bases separated the two germline ends. This CDR3 is 13 amino acids long. Here the CDR3 DNA reads TGTGCCAGCAGCCAAGTTCTGAACTATGGCTACACCTTC. Translated, it gives CASSQVLNYGYTF.

The chain is built from TRBV5-1 and TRBJ2-7; D remains unclear. V lost 4 bases and J lost 3, with 11 bases in between. Germline lookup yields CDR1 SGHRS and CDR2 YFSETQ. The CDR3 is made up of 13 amino acids. The CDR3 region has the DNA TGCGCCAGCAGCGTGGATGAGGACTACGAGCAGTACTTC. This sequence encodes CASSVDEDYEQYF.

This chain uses TRBV11-2 with TRBJ2-7; 10 positions agree with TRBD1. The germline CDR1 and CDR2 sequences are SGHAT and FQNNGV. CDR3 size: 16 residues. V shed 1 base and J 0 bases; nucleotides not matched to a gene: 3. The CDR3 DNA is TGTGCCAGCAGCTTAGTGGGACAGGGGAGCTCCTACGAGCAGTACTTC. It specifies CASSLVGQGSSYEQYF.

In its sample, this clone was seen a few times. The chain joins TRBV7-2 to TRBJ2-1; the match to TRBD1 covers 7 bases. The germline CDR1 and CDR2 sequences are SGHTA and FQGNSA. V lost 5 bases, J lost 8 bases, and 18 bases stayed unmatched. The CDR3 is 17 amino acids. DNA of the CDR3: TGTGCCAGCAGCGTCAGCCGTACAGGGGAGACCCAGGATGAGCAGTTCTTC. Its translation is CASSVSRTGETQDEQFF.

The CDR3 sequence is CASSPNGRGVTGELFF. In nucleotides, the CDR3 is TGTGCCAGCTCACCAAACGGGAGAGGAGTCACCGGGGAGCTGTTTTTT. This chain connects TRBV18 to TRBJ2-2, with D maybe TRBD2 (6 bases). V lost 2 bases, J lost 4 bases, and 14 bases lay in between. The CDR3 consists of 16 residues. CDR1 is KGHSH and CDR2 is LQKENI in the germline V gene.

This sequence joins TRBV11-2 and TRBJ2-1; perhaps TRBD2 as D (6 bases). The CDR3 is 14 residues long. The germline gives CDR1 SGHAT, CDR2 FQNNGV. V lost 9 bases and J 4 bases, leaving 16 bases between the germline ends. The CDR3 coding sequence is TGTGCCAGTCTGGGAGGACACCCATACAATGAGCAGTTCTTC. It yields the protein CASLGGHPYNEQFF.

The chain links TRBV4-1 to TRBJ2-7; 14 bases are shared with TRBD2. CDR3 size: 20 residues. V was pared by 5 bases and J by 1 base, with 16 bases of the junction left unmatched. CDR1 is MGHRA and CDR2 is YSYEKL in the germline V gene. CDR3 in amino acids: CASSGRTGTSGRLRSYEQYF. The CDR3 DNA sequence: TGCGCCAGCAGCGGGCGAACAGGGACTAGCGGGAGATTGAGGTCCTACGAGCAGTACTTC.

This sequence joins TRBV4-1 and TRBJ2-3, with 12 positions matching TRBD1. The CDR3 runs 14 residues. Unmatched junction bases numbered 8, after V lost 2 bases and J lost 14 bases. The germline V gene has CDR1 MGHRA and CDR2 YSYEKL. DNA of the CDR3: TGCGCCAGCAGCCAACCGGGACAGGGGGCCGGTGGGTATTTT. It specifies CASSQPGQGAGGYF.

The V gene is TRBV5-1, the J gene TRBJ2-1; 10 positions match TRBD2. In germline, CDR1 is SGHRS, CDR2 YFSETQ. The CDR3 totals 16 residues. V gave up 3 bases and J gave up 4 bases; unmatched junction bases: 7. CDR3 nucleotide sequence: TGCGCCAGCAGCTGGACAATAGCGGGAGGATACAATGAGCAGTTCTTC. This translates into CASSWTIAGGYNEQFF.

V usage is TRBV5-1 and J usage is TRBJ2-5; TRBD2 aligns across 11 bases. From germline, CDR1 is SGHRS and CDR2 YFSETQ. CDR3 length equals 16 residues. V trimming: 6 bases; J trimming: 1 base; junction bases outside the gene matches: 8. The CDR3 DNA follows: TGCGCCAGCATAGGGCTAGCGGGAGGAATCCAAGAGACCCAGTACTTC. Residues: CASIGLAGGIQETQYF.

The chain links TRBV6-2 or TRBV6-3 to TRBJ1-5; no clear D. The CDR3 runs 17 residues. Per germline, CDR1 MNHEY and CDR2 SVGEGT. V lost 0 bases and J 2 bases, leaving 14 bases between the germline ends. CDR3 nucleotide sequence: TGTGCCAGCAGTTACTCGATGTTCCTGAGGGGCAATCAGCCCCAGCATTTT. This sequence encodes CASSYSMFLRGNQPQHF.

This sequence joins TRBV29-1 and TRBJ2-7; D may be TRBD2 (5 bases). Deletions cut 5 bases from V and 2 bases from J, with 7 bases between. The germline V gene encodes CDR1 SQVTM and CDR2 ANQGSEA. This CDR3 region has 11 residues. The CDR3 is CSVSGTYEQYF. CDR3 sequence (DNA): TGCAGCGTTTCCGGGACCTACGAGCAGTACTTC.